This TCR beta chain was identified during a study of regulatory T cells in long-lasting Graves disease. Documented time point: newly diagnosed GD, antithyroid drugs for less than 3 months. PBMCs provided the RNA from which the TCR library was made. Per germline, CDR1 LNHDA and CDR2 SQIVND (reference sequence). V was cut by 3 bases and J by 7 bases, with 18 bases left in between. There are 15 residues in the CDR3. HTBI primers from iRepertoire and Arm-PCR of CDR3 regions yielded the TCR beta libraries. TCRdb re-derived calls from the multiplex PCR reads in MiXCR, one entry per CDR3 protein. Here the sample spans roughly 530,000 distinct CDR3 sequences, 16% being singletons. The same sample was also used in a study of T cells in Graves' hyperthyroidism and ophthalmopathy.

The J gene is TRBJ1-2, the V gene TRBV19, with a possible D match to TRBD1 (5 bases). The TCR originated in a woman aged 35-65 years with Graves disease. Specimen: peripheral blood mononuclear cells (PBMCs), collected at new diagnosis, from a patient treated with antithyroid drugs. The CDR3 region has the DNA TGTGCCAGTAGTATTCCGGGCAGGGTACCCTCTGGCTACACCTTC. Its translation is CASSIPGRVPSGYTF.